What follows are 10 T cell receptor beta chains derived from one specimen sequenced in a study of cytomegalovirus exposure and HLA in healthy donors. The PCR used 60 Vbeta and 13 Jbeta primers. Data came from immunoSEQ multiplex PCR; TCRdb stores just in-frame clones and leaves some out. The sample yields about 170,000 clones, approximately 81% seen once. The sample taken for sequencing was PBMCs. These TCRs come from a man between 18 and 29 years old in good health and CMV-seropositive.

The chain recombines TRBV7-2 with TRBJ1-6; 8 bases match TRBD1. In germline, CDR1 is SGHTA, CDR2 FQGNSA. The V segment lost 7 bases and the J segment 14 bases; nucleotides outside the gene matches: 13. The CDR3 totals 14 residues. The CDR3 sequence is CASTEGQGQRSLHF. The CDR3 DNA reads TGTGCCAGCACCGAAGGACAGGGACAAAGGTCCCTCCACTTT.

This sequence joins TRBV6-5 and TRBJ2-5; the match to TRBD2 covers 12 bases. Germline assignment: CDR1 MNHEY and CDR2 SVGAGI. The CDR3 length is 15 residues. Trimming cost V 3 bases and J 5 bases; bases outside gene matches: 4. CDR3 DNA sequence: TGTGCCAGCAGTTATTCCGGGACTAGCGGGGAGACCCAGTACTTC. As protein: CASSYSGTSGETQYF.

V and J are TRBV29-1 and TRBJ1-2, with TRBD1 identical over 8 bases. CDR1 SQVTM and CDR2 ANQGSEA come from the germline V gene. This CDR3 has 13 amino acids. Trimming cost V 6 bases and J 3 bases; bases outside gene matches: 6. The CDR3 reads CSVRDRRDYGYTF. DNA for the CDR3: TGCAGCGTCAGGGACAGGAGGGACTATGGCTACACCTTC.

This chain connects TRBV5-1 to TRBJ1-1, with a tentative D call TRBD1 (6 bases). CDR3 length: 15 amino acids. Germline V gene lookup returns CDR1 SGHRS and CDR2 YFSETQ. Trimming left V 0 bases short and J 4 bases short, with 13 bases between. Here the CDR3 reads CASSLDPGVGTEAFF. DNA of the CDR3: TGCGCCAGCAGCTTGGATCCAGGGGTGGGCACTGAAGCTTTCTTT.

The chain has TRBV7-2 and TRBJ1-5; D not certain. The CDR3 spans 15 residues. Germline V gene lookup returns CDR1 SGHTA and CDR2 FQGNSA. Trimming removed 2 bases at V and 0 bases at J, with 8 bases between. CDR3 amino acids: CASSLYAGSNQPQHF. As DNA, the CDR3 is TGTGCCAGCAGCTTATATGCAGGTAGCAATCAGCCCCAGCATTTT.

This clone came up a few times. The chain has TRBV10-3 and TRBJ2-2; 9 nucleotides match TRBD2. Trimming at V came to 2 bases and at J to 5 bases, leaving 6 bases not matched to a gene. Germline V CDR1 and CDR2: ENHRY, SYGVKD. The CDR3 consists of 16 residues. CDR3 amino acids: CAISEVAGGRTGELFF. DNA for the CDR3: TGTGCCATCAGTGAGGTGGCGGGGGGGCGAACCGGGGAGCTGTTTTTT.

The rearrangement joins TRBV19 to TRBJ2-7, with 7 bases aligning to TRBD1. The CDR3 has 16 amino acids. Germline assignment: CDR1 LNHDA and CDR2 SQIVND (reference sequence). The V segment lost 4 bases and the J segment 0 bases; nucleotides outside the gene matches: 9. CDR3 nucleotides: TGTGCCAGTAGTACCTTAGACAGGGCCAGCTCCTACGAGCAGTACTTC. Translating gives CASSTLDRASSYEQYF.

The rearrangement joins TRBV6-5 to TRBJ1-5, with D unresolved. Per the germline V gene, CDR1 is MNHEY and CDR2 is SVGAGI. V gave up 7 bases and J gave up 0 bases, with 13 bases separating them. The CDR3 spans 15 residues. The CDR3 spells CASTSPVNSNQPQHF. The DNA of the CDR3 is TGTGCCAGCACCTCACCGGTGAATAGCAATCAGCCCCAGCATTTT.

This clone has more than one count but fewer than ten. This CDR3 reads CASSPPIKGKNTEAFF. Here the CDR3 DNA reads TGTGCCAGCTCACCACCGATAAAGGGGAAGAACACTGAAGCTTTCTTT. The J gene is TRBJ1-1, the V gene TRBV18; possible D gene TRBD1, 5 bases. CDR1 and CDR2 (germline): KGHSH, LQKENI. The CDR3 has 16 amino acids. Trimming took 0 bases from V and 1 from J, leaving 12 bases between them.

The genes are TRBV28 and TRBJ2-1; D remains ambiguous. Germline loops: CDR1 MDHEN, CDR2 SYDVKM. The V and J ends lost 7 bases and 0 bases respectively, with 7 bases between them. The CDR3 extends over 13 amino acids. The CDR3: CASTESSYNEQFF. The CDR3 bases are TGTGCCAGCACCGAGAGCTCCTACAATGAGCAGTTCTTC.